The clone carrying this T cell receptor (beta chain) has just a few counts. Antigen specificity is unknown. These data come from a study of T cell repertoires in cytomegalovirus infection. Overall study context: TCR beta signatures that were public indicated CMV infection and matching HLA type. Study-wide points: Public TCR beta family frequency separated CMV-and-HLA carriers, including in an independent cohort. HLA-C-restricted CMV clonotypes gave the most frequent clonotype in two of eight donors.

TCRdb fed the reads into MiXCR, producing one record per CDR3 protein. The sample yields more than 250,000 distinct CDR3 sequences, roughly 15% seen once. Between the trimmed V and J ends, which lost 6 bases and 3 bases, there was a span of 9 bases. The CDR3 extends over 12 amino acids. This chain joins TRBV12-3 or TRBV12-4 and TRBJ2-7; TRBD2 is a possible D gene (5 bases). The sample was PBMCs. The sequence was collected from a human donor in good health (CMV status not recorded). Some clones in this sample may be carry-over from other donors' samples. CDR3: CASSEGVYEQYF. CDR3 sequence (DNA): TGTGCCAGCAGCGAGGGTGTCTACGAGCAGTACTTC.